Below are 6 T cell receptor beta chains sequenced from a single sample in a study of OX40 agonist ivuxolimab in advanced cancers. Sequencing was performed with immunoSEQ multiplex PCR; in TCRdb, only in-frame clones are kept and a portion is missing. In the table there are about 58,000 clones, roughly nine tenths of which are singletons. The starting material was CD4+ or CD8+ T cells sorted from blood, obtained in a trial of the OX40 agonist ivuxolimab. These receptor sequences come from an adult with an advanced solid tumor such as melanoma, head and neck, liver or kidney cancer.

The V gene is TRBV12-5, the J gene TRBJ2-7, with 7 bases aligning to TRBD1. The junction had 9 bases not matched to a gene; V was cut back by 8 bases and J by 5 bases. The CDR3 extends over 13 amino acids. Germline-derived CDR1 and CDR2 are LGHNT and FRNRAP. CDR3 sequence (DNA): TGTGCTAGTACCCCGACAGGGCCGAACGAGCAGTACTTC. Its protein product is CASTPTGPNEQYF. Variable domain in full (rest from reference TRBV12-5 and TRBJ2-7): DARVTQTPRHKVTEMGQEVTMRCQPILGHNTVFWYRQTMMQGLELLAYFRNRAPLDDSGMPKDRFSAEMPDATLATLKIQPSEPRDSAVYFCASTPTGPNEQYFGPGTRLTVT.

This sequence joins TRBV9 and TRBJ2-2; no reliable D call. V gave up 0 bases and J gave up 1 base, with 4 bases separating them. Germline V gene sequence: CDR1 SGDLS, CDR2 YYNGEE. The CDR3 contains 14 residues. CDR3 sequence reads: CASSVVQNTGELFF. The DNA for the CDR3 is TGTGCCAGCAGCGTAGTCCAGAACACCGGGGAGCTGTTTTTT.

The chain uses TRBV7-9 and TRBJ2-4; D is undetermined. V was cut by 1 base and J by 5 bases, with 3 bases left in between. The CDR3 contains 12 residues. Germline V gene lookup returns CDR1 SEHNR and CDR2 FQNEAQ (reference sequence). The CDR3: CASSLEENIQYF. Written as DNA, the CDR3 is TGTGCCAGCAGCTTAGAGGAAAACATTCAGTACTTC.

The chain links TRBV4-1 to TRBJ1-6; D is possibly TRBD1 (5 bases). The V and J ends lost 4 bases and 9 bases respectively, with 19 bases between them. From germline, CDR1 is MGHRA and CDR2 YSYEKL. The CDR3 has 16 residues. CDR3 nucleotide sequence: TGCGCCAGCAGCCTCCAACCTCAGGGAAGGAGTTCACCCCTCCACTTT. It encodes CASSLQPQGRSSPLHF.

DNA for the CDR3: TGTGCCTGGAGTTTCCGACAGGGGGCGAGTGAGCAGTACTTC. It specifies CAWSFRQGASEQYF. The V and J genes are TRBV30 and TRBJ2-7, with 10 bases that match TRBD1. The J segment lost 7 bases and the V segment lost 2 bases, leaving 8 bases of the junction unmatched. Germline V lookup: CDR1 GTSNPN, CDR2 SVGIG (reference sequence). This CDR3 spans 14 amino acids.

V is TRBV7-3 and J is TRBJ2-1, with TRBD2 identical over 9 bases. The CDR3 contains 14 residues. The ends lost 0 bases at V and 7 bases at J; junction bases unmatched: 1. The germline V gene has CDR1 SGHTA and CDR2 FQGTGA. CDR3 nucleotides: TGTGCCAGCAGCTTAACTAGCGGGGGTAATGAGCAGTTCTTC. Protein sequence: CASSLTSGGNEQFF. The variable domain in full, completed from reference TRBV7-3 and TRBJ2-1, reads GAGVSQTPSNKVTEKGKYVELRCDPISGHTALYWYRQSLGQGPEFLIYFQGTGAADDSGLPNDRFFAVRPEGSVSTLKIQRTERGDSAVYLCASSLTSGGNEQFFGPGTRLTVL.